Below are 15 T cell receptor beta chains sequenced from a single sample in a study of T cells in Graves' hyperthyroidism and ophthalmopathy. RNA transcripts served as the template for amplifying TCR beta CDR3 regions. Initially, a first-round RT-PCR of the TCR CDR3 employed the HTBI primer set. TCRdb re-called the multiplex PCR reads through MiXCR, storing one row per CDR3 protein. The top ten clones hold 30% to 40% of a sample with 350,000 or so distinct CDR3 sequences, approximately 18% of them seen once. Material: blood. Source of these receptors: a woman in her twenties or thirties with Graves' hyperthyroidism that later progressed to Graves' ophthalmopathy.

The CDR3 DNA reads TGTGCCGTTCCGCACAGTGATATCTCCGGGGAGCTGTTTTTT. This sequence encodes CAVPHSDISGELFF. V is TRBV12-3 or TRBV12-4 and J is TRBJ2-2; D gene ambiguous. With 11 bases removed from V and 6 bases from J, the gap between germline ends came to 19 bases. This CDR3 has 14 residues.

This clonotype was seen repeatedly, ten times or more. This CDR3 reads CASSLAAGNTGELFF. The CDR3 DNA follows: TGTGCCAGCAGCTTAGCGGCAGGGAACACCGGGGAGCTGTTTTTT. The rearrangement links TRBV7-9 to TRBJ2-2; D not resolved. Germline V gene data show CDR1 as SEHNR and CDR2 as FQNEAQ (reference sequence). The V end lost 0 bases, the J end lost 1 base, and 6 bases lay between the germline ends. The CDR3 contains 15 residues. Using reference TRBV7-9 and TRBJ2-2 for the parts outside the CDR3, the full variable domain is DTGVSQNPRHKITKRGQNVTFRCDPISEHNRLYWYRQTLGQGPEFLTYFQNEAQLEKSRLLSDRFSAERPKGSFSTLEIQRTEQGDSAMYLCASSLAAGNTGELFFGEGSRLTVL.

This chain joins TRBV7-2 and TRBJ2-1, with TRBD1 matching 10 bases. Germline V gene data show CDR1 as SGHTA and CDR2 as FQGNSA. The CDR3 consists of 15 residues. Trimming took 7 bases from V and 6 from J; bases not matched to a gene: 9. The CDR3 coding sequence is TGTGCCAGCACCGCGACAGGGGGCCGGGGCAATGAGCAGTTCTTC. The encoded protein is CASTATGGRGNEQFF.

This clonotype was counted a few times. The J gene is TRBJ2-1, the V gene TRBV20-1, with no clear D. Trimming cost V 8 bases and J 4 bases, with 12 bases left between them. Germline-derived CDR1 and CDR2 are DFQATT and SNEGSKA (reference sequence). The CDR3 is made up of 12 amino acids. DNA for the CDR3: TGCAGTTCGGTGGTTTCTTACAATGAGCAGTTCTTC. This gives the protein CSSVVSYNEQFF.

This chain uses TRBV15 with TRBJ2-1, with 12 nucleotides matching TRBD2. CDR3 length equals 16 residues. The ends lost 3 bases at V and 6 bases at J; junction bases unmatched: 6. The V gene's germline CDR1 is LNHNV and CDR2 YYDKDF (reference sequence). Here the CDR3 DNA reads TGTGCCACCAGCAGTGACTCGACTAGCGGGGGCAATGAGCAGTTCTTC. It is translated as CATSSDSTSGGNEQFF.

This clonotype was found many times. The rearrangement joins TRBV15 to TRBJ1-1; TRBD1 matches 8 bases. Unmatched junction bases numbered 17, after V lost 1 base and J lost 1 base. CDR3 size: 20 residues. In germline, CDR1 is LNHNV, CDR2 YYDKDF (reference sequence). CDR3 sequence: CATSRGPLDRGLGSNTEAFF. The DNA for the CDR3 is TGTGCCACCAGCAGAGGACCCTTAGACAGGGGCCTAGGGTCGAACACTGAAGCTTTCTTT.

The chain recombines TRBV7-2 with TRBJ2-7; TRBD2 is a possible D gene (7 bases). Between the trimmed V and J ends, which lost 5 bases and 7 bases, there was a span of 18 bases. The length of the CDR3 is 14 residues. The germline V gene has CDR1 SGHTA and CDR2 FQGNSA. The CDR3 DNA reads TGTGCCAGCAGCCAACTTCGGGGGGCGCAAGAGCAGTACTTC. Its translation is CASSQLRGAQEQYF.

This clonotype appeared many times. This sequence joins TRBV15 and TRBJ1-2, with no clear D. V lost 0 bases, J lost 3 bases, and 14 bases lay in between. Germline lookup yields CDR1 LNHNV and CDR2 YYDKDF (reference sequence). CDR3 length: 16 residues. CDR3 residues: CATSRDAGLRDYGYTF. The CDR3 DNA reads TGTGCCACCAGCAGAGACGCGGGGTTGCGGGACTATGGCTACACCTTC.

Only a few counts were recorded for this clonotype. The chain is built from TRBV4-1 and TRBJ2-1; TRBD2 matches 11 bases. The germline gives CDR1 MGHRA, CDR2 YSYEKL. CDR3 length: 19 residues. Germline trimming cut 0 bases from V and 4 bases from J; bases unmatched to any gene: 11. CDR3 amino acids: CASSQEDPLAGGSYNEQFF. CDR3 coding DNA: TGCGCCAGCAGCCAAGAGGACCCGCTAGCGGGAGGATCGTACAATGAGCAGTTCTTC.

This clonotype was found once. V gene TRBV13 combines with J gene TRBJ2-5; possibly TRBD1 or TRBD2 for D (5 bases each). Germline CDR1 reads PRHDT; CDR2 reads FYEKMQ (reference sequence). The V and J ends lost 5 bases and 5 bases respectively, with 15 bases between them. The CDR3 sequence is 14 residues long. CDR3 loop: CASSKGVREETQYF. CDR3 coding DNA: TGTGCCAGCAGCAAAGGAGTCAGGGAGGAGACCCAGTACTTC.

This clonotype occurred many times. This sequence joins TRBV11-2 and TRBJ1-2, with no clear D. Germline V gene lookup returns CDR1 SGHAT and CDR2 FQNNGV. This CDR3 spans 13 amino acids. V lost 5 bases and J lost 3, with 10 bases in between. The CDR3 spells CASSLAGHYGYTF. The CDR3 DNA sequence: TGTGCCAGCAGCCTCGCAGGCCACTATGGCTACACCTTC.

This clonotype was counted ten times or more. CDR3 nucleotide sequence: TGTGCCAGCAGTTTTAGCGGGGCGTCGAGTCAGCCCCAGCATTTT. It codes for CASSFSGASSQPQHF. The chain combines TRBV28 with TRBJ1-5, with a possible D match to TRBD1 (5 bases). CDR3 length: 15 residues. Trimming pared 3 bases from V and 6 bases from J, leaving 15 bases between. From germline, CDR1 is MDHEN and CDR2 SYDVKM.

This clonotype was counted at least ten times. The rearrangement links TRBV6-6 to TRBJ2-7, with D perhaps assigned TRBD1 or TRBD2 (5 bases each). The length of the CDR3 is 14 residues. Germline CDR1 and CDR2: MNHNY and SVGAGI (reference sequence). The V gene lost 2 bases and the J gene lost 3 bases, with 11 bases spanning the gap. CDR3 protein: CASSYRGSGYEQYF. CDR3 sequence (DNA): TGTGCCAGCAGTTACAGGGGCAGCGGCTACGAGCAGTACTTC.

This clonotype was seen ten or more times. The chain links TRBV7-9 to TRBJ2-1; D unclear. This CDR3 contains 14 residues. The ends were cut back, 7 bases at V and 0 bases at J, with 10 bases in the middle. Germline V gene lookup returns CDR1 SEHNR and CDR2 FQNEAQ (reference sequence). CDR3 protein: CASTWAGSYNEQFF. The CDR3 DNA reads as TGTGCCAGCACGTGGGCAGGCTCCTACAATGAGCAGTTCTTC.

This clonotype was seen only a few times. This chain connects TRBV19 to TRBJ1-5; D is perhaps TRBD1 (5 bases). The V gene's germline CDR1 is LNHDA and CDR2 SQIVND (reference sequence). The CDR3 is made up of 15 amino acids. Trimming removed 5 bases at V and 6 bases at J, with 17 bases between. The CDR3 coding sequence is TGTGCCAGTAGTGGAGGTGGGGGATGGACTCAGCCCCAGCATTTT. Translated: CASSGGGGWTQPQHF.